This T cell receptor (beta chain) was documented in a study of cytomegalovirus exposure and HLA in healthy donors. The study, taken as a whole, reports: Reports showed the classifier diagnosing cytomegalovirus status with high specificity and sensitivity. Researchers reported that a few CMV-associated chains were confirmed in vitro as CMV antigen-specific.

Using immunoSEQ multiplex PCR, the repertoire was profiled, and TCRdb retains in-frame clones only, with some absent. The data contain around 98,000 clones, approximately 90% of them singletons. Points on this clone: What it binds is not known.

V was pared by 6 bases and J by 7 bases, with 19 bases between. The CDR3 covers 14 residues. Germline CDR1 is MNHEY and CDR2 is SVGAGI. The rearrangement uses TRBV6-5 and TRBJ2-7; a possible D gene is TRBD1 (6 bases). This receptor was taken from a woman in her twenties or thirties in good health and CMV-seronegative. Sequencing was carried out using PBMCs. Here the CDR3 reads CASRTPGQRGEQYF. In nucleotides, the CDR3 is TGTGCCAGCAGAACCCCCGGACAGAGAGGAGAGCAGTACTTC.